A selection of T cell receptor beta chains follows, all from one sample in a study of blood T cell repertoires in COVID-19. Sequencing was performed with immunoSEQ multiplex PCR; in TCRdb, only in-frame clones are kept and a portion is missing. The sample lists 120,000 or so clones; over 75% were seen once. The sequenced sample was peripheral blood. The origin of the receptors is a woman of 80 years or more with acute or convalescent COVID-19. The CDR3 runs from the conserved cysteine through the conserved F or W. D genes are given only for firm matches. A clone size is listed for some rows: how often the clone was seen (once, few, many), or a class if it is expanded.

CDR3nt	CDR3aa	j_gene	abundance	d_gene	v_gene
TGCGCCAGCACGAGGGCGAAAGGAGAGACCCAGTACTTC	CASTRAKGETQYF	TRBJ2-5	.	.	TRBV5-1
TGTGCCAGCAGGGCAGGGAAGGTTGGCTACACCTTC	CASRAGKVGYTF	TRBJ1-2	.	.	TRBV6-5
TGCAGCGCCGGTCGGGGGTCTGGAAACACCATATATTTT	CSAGRGSGNTIYF	TRBJ1-3	.	.	TRBV29-1
TGTGCCAGCAGCACCTACAGGGGTCCCTCGGAGGAGCAGTTCTTC	CASSTYRGPSEEQFF	TRBJ2-1	once	TRBD1	TRBV7-9
TGTGCCAGCAGTTCTCTCGGGGAGGACCGGCCCCAGCATTTT	CASSSLGEDRPQHF	TRBJ1-5	.	.	TRBV6-5
TGTGCCAGCAGCTCTCGACCAGGACAGCAACTACCTTATGGCTACACCTTC	CASSSRPGQQLPYGYTF	TRBJ1-2	.	.	TRBV7-6
TGTGCCAGCAGCTTGGCGGGTTATAGCGAAAAACTGTTTTTT	CASSLAGYSEKLFF	TRBJ1-4	.	.	TRBV5-5
TGTGCCAGTACGGGGACATCCTCTTATCAGCCCCAGCATTTT	CASTGTSSYQPQHF	TRBJ1-5	.	.	TRBV19
TGTGCCAGTAGTACGACAGTCTCTGGAAACACCATATATTTT	CASSTTVSGNTIYF	TRBJ1-3	.	.	TRBV19
TGTGCCAGCAGCTTAGTCACGGGTAATTCACCCCTCCACTTT	CASSLVTGNSPLHF	TRBJ1-6	.	.	TRBV7-2
TGTGCCAGCAGTTCACGGGACAGGCTGACTGGGCAGCCCCAGCATTTT	CASSSRDRLTGQPQHF	TRBJ1-5	.	TRBD1	TRBV6-6
TGTGCCAGCCGCCATCGGACTAGCAGCCATGAGCAGTTCTTC	CASRHRTSSHEQFF	TRBJ2-1	.	TRBD2	TRBV6-5
TGCGCCAGCAGCACCGGGACACCAAGCCGGGGGACCCAGTACTTC	CASSTGTPSRGTQYF	TRBJ2-5	.	.	TRBV5-1
TGTGCCAGCAGCCAAACCCACTCCTTCTCCTATAATTCACCCCTCCACTTT	CASSQTHSFSYNSPLHF	TRBJ1-6	.	.	TRBV14
TGTGCCAGCAGCCGCGCCCCGGGAGCAGGGAGAGGCGATACGCAGTATTTT	CASSRAPGAGRGDTQYF	TRBJ2-3	.	.	TRBV11-2
TGTGCCAGCAGTTCTCCGGGACAGAACGACTATGGCTACACCTTC	CASSSPGQNDYGYTF	TRBJ1-2	.	TRBD1	TRBV6-6
TGTGCCAGTAGTCGCCGGGACAGGGGCGAAAAACTGTTTTTT	CASSRRDRGEKLFF	TRBJ1-4	.	TRBD1	TRBV19
TGTGCCAGCAGCGGGCGCAGCGGGGATGGCTACACCTTC	CASSGRSGDGYTF	TRBJ1-2	.	.	TRBV6-5
TGCGCCATCATCGAGACGGGGGGGGCAGATACGCAGTATTTT	CAIIETGGADTQYF	TRBJ2-3	.	TRBD2	TRBV23-1
TGTGCCAGCAGCTCACTAGCGGGGGGGCTAGATACGCAGTATTTT	CASSSLAGGLDTQYF	TRBJ2-3	.	TRBD2	TRBV4-2
TGTGCCAGCAGCCCAGGGTCAGCCATGAACACTGAAGCTTTCTTT	CASSPGSAMNTEAFF	TRBJ1-1	few	.	TRBV9
TGTGCCAGCAACCCCGGCGGTTTTGCCTACGAGCAGTACTTC	CASNPGGFAYEQYF	TRBJ2-7	.	.	TRBV2
TGTGCCAGCAGCGTGCGCTCTGGAAACACCATATATTTT	CASSVRSGNTIYF	TRBJ1-3	.	.	TRBV9
TGTGCCAGCAGGACAGGGTCATTAGAAAAACTGTTTTTT	CASRTGSLEKLFF	TRBJ1-4	once	TRBD1	TRBV27
TGTGCCAGCAGCCGAACCGGGACAGGGGGCTCTGGCTACACCTTC	CASSRTGTGGSGYTF	TRBJ1-2	.	TRBD1	TRBV4-2
TGCGCCAGCAGCCAGGCCACAGGGTCCGAAGCTTTCTTT	CASSQATGSEAFF	TRBJ1-1	.	.	TRBV4-1
TGTGCCAGCAGGGTACAGGGGGGCGAGCAGTACTTC	CASRVQGGEQYF	TRBJ2-7	.	TRBD1	TRBV2
TGTGCCAGCAGCTTAAATACGGGAAACATTCAGTACTTC	CASSLNTGNIQYF	TRBJ2-4	.	.	TRBV7-2
TGCAGCGTTGAAAGGACAGGGGGGACCTATGGCTACACCTTC	CSVERTGGTYGYTF	TRBJ1-2	.	TRBD1	TRBV29-1
TGTGCCAGCTTAGAGGACAGGGATAACTATGGCTACACCTTC	CASLEDRDNYGYTF	TRBJ1-2	once	TRBD1	TRBV2
TGTGCCAGTAAGATGGGTGACCTACAGAATTCACCCCTCCACTTT	CASKMGDLQNSPLHF	TRBJ1-6	.	.	TRBV19
TGTGCCAGCAGAGAGGGGGCTAGGAATGAGCAGTTCTTC	CASREGARNEQFF	TRBJ2-1	.	TRBD1	TRBV4-2
TGCGCCAGCAGCGAACGGACACCTGGAAACACCATATATTTT	CASSERTPGNTIYF	TRBJ1-3	.	.	TRBV4-1
TGTGCCAGCAGCGATCGCAGGGGGAATCAGCCCCAGCATTTT	CASSDRRGNQPQHF	TRBJ1-5	.	TRBD1	TRBV2
TGTGCCAGCAGCCTCGGGGGGGCCCCAGATACGCAGTATTTT	CASSLGGAPDTQYF	TRBJ2-3	.	TRBD2	TRBV28
TGTGCCAGCAGCCCGACTAGCGGGGGCAACAATGAGCAGTTCTTC	CASSPTSGGNNEQFF	TRBJ2-1	.	TRBD2	TRBV3-1/TRBV3-2
TGCGCCAGCAGCTTGGAAGGGGGAGGGGATCAGCCCCAGCATTTT	CASSLEGGGDQPQHF	TRBJ1-5	.	.	TRBV5-1
TGTGCCAGTGGGACAGGGTACAGTTCACCCCTCCACTTT	CASGTGYSSPLHF	TRBJ1-6	once	TRBD1	TRBV27
TGTGCCAGCAGCGAAATGGGACAGACAATTGGGGTTAGCTATGGCTACACCTTC	CASSEMGQTIGVSYGYTF	TRBJ1-2	.	TRBD1	TRBV2
TGCGCCAGCAGCTTGGGACAGGGCCACACCGGGGAGCTGTTTTTT	CASSLGQGHTGELFF	TRBJ2-2	.	TRBD1	TRBV5-1
TGTGCCAGCAGCTATAGTGGAGACAGGGGAGCTGGAAACACCATATATTTT	CASSYSGDRGAGNTIYF	TRBJ1-3	.	TRBD1	TRBV7-8
TGCAGTGCTGGTGGACAGGCCCTACACTTC	CSAGGQALHF	TRBJ1-2	.	TRBD1	TRBV20-1
TGTGCCAGCAGCTCTCCCGGGACATTCCCCTCTGGAAACACCATATATTTT	CASSSPGTFPSGNTIYF	TRBJ1-3	.	.	TRBV7-9
TGTGCCAGCAGCTTTTACGGTTCCTATGGCTACACCTTC	CASSFYGSYGYTF	TRBJ1-2	.	.	TRBV11-2
TGTGCCAGCGGGGCTAGCGGGGGGGGATGGGAGCAGTACTTC	CASGASGGGWEQYF	TRBJ2-7	many	TRBD2	TRBV6-6
TGTGCCAGCAGCGAGGGACAGGTCGCTGGAAACACCATATATTTT	CASSEGQVAGNTIYF	TRBJ1-3	.	TRBD1	TRBV9
TGCGCCAGCAGCCTACTTACAGGGGAATCCGGAAACACCATATATTTT	CASSLLTGESGNTIYF	TRBJ1-3	.	TRBD1	TRBV4-1
TGCGCCAGCAGCCAAATGGACAGGACACCTTTCTTT	CASSQMDRTPFF	TRBJ1-1	once	TRBD1	TRBV4-1
TGCAGTGCTAGTTTAGCGGGGGTTAACAATGAGCAGTTCTTC	CSASLAGVNNEQFF	TRBJ2-1	once	TRBD2	TRBV20-1
TGTGCCAGTAGTATACGGACAGGGACATATGAAAAACTGTTTTTT	CASSIRTGTYEKLFF	TRBJ1-4	.	TRBD1	TRBV19
TGTGCCAGCAGTTCAACCAGGGACAGGCCCCAAGAGACCCAGTACTTC	CASSSTRDRPQETQYF	TRBJ2-5	.	TRBD1	TRBV28
TGTGCCAGCAGCTCACGAGAAACAGGGGTGAACACTGAAGCTTTCTTT	CASSSRETGVNTEAFF	TRBJ1-1	.	TRBD1	TRBV5-4
TGTGCCAGTAGATCTGAAGACAGGGCCCTTTGGCAGCCCCAGCATTTT	CASRSEDRALWQPQHF	TRBJ1-5	.	TRBD1	TRBV19
TGTGCCAGCAGTCTTCCTAGCTCTGGGGCCAACGTCCTGACTTTC	CASSLPSSGANVLTF	TRBJ2-6	.	.	TRBV6-5
TGTGCCAGTAGGCAACAACGGGGTACGGGTGAAAAACTGTTTTTT	CASRQQRGTGEKLFF	TRBJ1-4	.	.	TRBV19
TGTGCCAGTACCAACCGACAGACTTATAGCAATCAGCCCCAGCATTTT	CASTNRQTYSNQPQHF	TRBJ1-5	.	.	TRBV19
TGTGCCAGCAGTTCCGACTCGACAGGCAGGGGAAACACCATATATTTT	CASSSDSTGRGNTIYF	TRBJ1-3	.	.	TRBV27
TGTGCCAGCTGCACAGGGAGAGCTGAAGCTTTCTTT	CASCTGRAEAFF	TRBJ1-1	.	.	TRBV18
TGCGCCAGCAGTGGGACGGGACACTTGTACCAAGAGACCCAGTACTTC	CASSGTGHLYQETQYF	TRBJ2-5	.	.	TRBV5-1
TGTGCCAGCAGCGAGACACAGGTCAACACCGGGGAGCTGTTTTTT	CASSETQVNTGELFF	TRBJ2-2	.	.	TRBV2